This TCR beta chain was sequenced for a study of blood T cells in healthy people across ages. With 4 bases removed from V and 2 bases from J, the gap between germline ends came to 15 bases. This CDR3 is built from 15 residues. CDR1 and CDR2 (germline): SEHNR, FQNEAQ (reference sequence). A sample-barcoded 5' primer and a J-beta primer mix were used in a second PCR of about 7 to 12 cycles. Each CDR3 protein gets one entry after TCRdb re-called the 5' RACE reads with MiXCR. The data contain 750,000 to 1,000,000 distinct CDR3 sequences, just under 30% of them singletons. This clonotype was detected many times. These records were also assigned to another study, of T cells of mothers and their children.

The receptor was derived from a woman aged 40-49 years in good health. The rearrangement joins TRBV7-9 to TRBJ2-7; D tentatively fits TRBD1 or TRBD2 (5 bases each). Sequenced input: blood. CDR3 amino acids: CASSSTGTMPYEQYF. CDR3 DNA sequence: TGTGCCAGCAGCTCAACCGGGACGATGCCCTACGAGCAGTACTTC.